This TCR beta chain was recovered during a study of shared clonotypes between healthy human individuals. Whole-study context: Serving as donors were a couple of women and a few men, whose ages spanned 18 to 49.

The data were produced by immunoSEQ multiplex PCR, yet TCRdb's version contains in-frame clones alone and is incomplete. In the table there are about 79,000 clones, 60% to 70% of which are singletons. The CDR3 totals 11 residues. The V end was cut by 6 bases, the J end by 6 bases, with 6 bases between. The V gene's germline CDR1 is MNHNS and CDR2 SASEGT. The sample comprised memory CD8+ T cells sorted from blood. Subset reported: CD45RO+ cells pooled with CCR7-negative TemRA cells. The chain uses TRBV6-1 and TRBJ1-5; unclear D gene. This receptor was identified in a man in his thirties or forties in good health. CDR3 amino acids: CASRPSQPQHF. In DNA form, the CDR3 reads TGTGCCAGCAGGCCCAGTCAGCCCCAGCATTTT.